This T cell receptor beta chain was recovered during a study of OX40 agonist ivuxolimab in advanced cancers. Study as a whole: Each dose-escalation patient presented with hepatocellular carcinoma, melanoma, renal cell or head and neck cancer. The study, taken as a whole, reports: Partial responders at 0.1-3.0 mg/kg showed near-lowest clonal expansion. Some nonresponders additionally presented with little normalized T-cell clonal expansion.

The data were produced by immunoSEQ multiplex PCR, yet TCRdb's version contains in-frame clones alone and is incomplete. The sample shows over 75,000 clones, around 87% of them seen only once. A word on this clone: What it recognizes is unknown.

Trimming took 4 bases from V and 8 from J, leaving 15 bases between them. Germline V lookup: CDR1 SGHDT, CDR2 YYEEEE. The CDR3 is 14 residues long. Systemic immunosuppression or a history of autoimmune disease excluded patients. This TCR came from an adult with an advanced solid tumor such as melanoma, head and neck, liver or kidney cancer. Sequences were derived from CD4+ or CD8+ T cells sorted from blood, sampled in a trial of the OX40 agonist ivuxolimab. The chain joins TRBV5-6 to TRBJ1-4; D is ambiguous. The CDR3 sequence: CASSRRAGGEKLFF. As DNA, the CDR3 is TGTGCCAGCAGCCGACGAGCAGGAGGAGAAAAACTGTTTTTT.